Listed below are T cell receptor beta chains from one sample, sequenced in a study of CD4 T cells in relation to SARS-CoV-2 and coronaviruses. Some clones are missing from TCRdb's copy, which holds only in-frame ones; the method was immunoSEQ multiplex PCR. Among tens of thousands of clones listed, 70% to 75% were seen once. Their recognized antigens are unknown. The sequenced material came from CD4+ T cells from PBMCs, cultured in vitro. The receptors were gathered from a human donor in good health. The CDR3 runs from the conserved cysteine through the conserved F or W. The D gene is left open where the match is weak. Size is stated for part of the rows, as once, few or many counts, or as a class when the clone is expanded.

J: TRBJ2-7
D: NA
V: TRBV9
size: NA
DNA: TGTGCCAGCAGCCCATCTGAGGTAGGGCGGCACGAGCAGTACTTC
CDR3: CASSPSEVGRHEQYF

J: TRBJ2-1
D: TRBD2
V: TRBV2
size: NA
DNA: TGTGCCAGCAGTGAGGCTAGCGGGAGTATTGGCGCCTTGCAGTTCTTC
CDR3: CASSEASGSIGALQFF

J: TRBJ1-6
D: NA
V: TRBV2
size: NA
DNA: TGTGCCAGCAGTGGTTCGAACTCCTATAATTCACCCCTCCACTTT
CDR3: CASSGSNSYNSPLHF

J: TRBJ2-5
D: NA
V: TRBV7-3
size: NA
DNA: TGTGCCAGCAGCTTAGGCCCCTCTGGGACCCAGTACTTC
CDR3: CASSLGPSGTQYF

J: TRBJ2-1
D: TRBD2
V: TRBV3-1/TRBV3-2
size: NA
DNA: TGTGCCAGCAGCCAAGATGCCAGCGGGGCTTCCTACAATGAGCAGTTCTTC
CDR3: CASSQDASGASYNEQFF

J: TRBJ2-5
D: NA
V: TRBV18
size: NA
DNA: TGTGCCAGCTCAACAGTATCGACAGGAGAGACCCAGTACTTC
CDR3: CASSTVSTGETQYF

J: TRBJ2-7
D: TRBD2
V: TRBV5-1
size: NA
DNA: TGCGCCAGCAGCCCCCAGACTAGCGGTTACGAGCAGTACTTC
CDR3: CASSPQTSGYEQYF

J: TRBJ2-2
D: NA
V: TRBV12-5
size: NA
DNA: TGTGCTAGTGGGAACAACTGGCGCCGGTCCCGGGAGCTGTTTTTT
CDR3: CASGNNWRRSRELFF

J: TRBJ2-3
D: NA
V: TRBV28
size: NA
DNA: TGTGCCAGCGTAACTGCGGTAGGGAAGAGGGATACGCAGTATTTT
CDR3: CASVTAVGKRDTQYF

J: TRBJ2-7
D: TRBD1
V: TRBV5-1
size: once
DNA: TGCGCCAGCAGCTCCGGGACAGGCTCCTACGAGCAGTACTTC
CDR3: CASSSGTGSYEQYF

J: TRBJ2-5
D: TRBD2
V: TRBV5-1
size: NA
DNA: TGCGCCAGCAGCCAAACTAGCGGGAGACGAGAGACCCAGTACTTC
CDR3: CASSQTSGRRETQYF

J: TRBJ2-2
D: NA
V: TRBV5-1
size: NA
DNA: TGCGCCAGCAGCCACGGGTTTGGGGAGCTGTTTTTT
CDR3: CASSHGFGELFF

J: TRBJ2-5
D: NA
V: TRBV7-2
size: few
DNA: TGTGCCAGCAGCTTAGGAGGGAGCGGGACCCAGTACTTC
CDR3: CASSLGGSGTQYF

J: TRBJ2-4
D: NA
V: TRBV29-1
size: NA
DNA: TGCAGAAAAATCCGGGATACCAAAAACATTCAGTACTTC
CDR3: CRKIRDTKNIQYF

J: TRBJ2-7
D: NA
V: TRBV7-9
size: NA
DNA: TGTGCCAGCAGCTTAGAAGTGTACGAGCAGTACTTC
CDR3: CASSLEVYEQYF

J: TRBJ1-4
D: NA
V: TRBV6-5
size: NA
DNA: TGTGCCAGCAGTTGGACGGATGAGAATGAAAAACTGTTTTTT
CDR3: CASSWTDENEKLFF

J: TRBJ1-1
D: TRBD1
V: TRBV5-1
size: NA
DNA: TGCGCCAGCAGCTTACCGGACAGGGGCATAAGGACTGAAGCTTTCTTT
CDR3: CASSLPDRGIRTEAFF

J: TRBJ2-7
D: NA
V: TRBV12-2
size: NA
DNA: TGTGCAAGTCGCTTGCCCGGCACTAGAGGGTTGCAGTACTTC
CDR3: CASRLPGTRGLQYF

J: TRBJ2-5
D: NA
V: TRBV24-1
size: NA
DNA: TGTGCCACCGGGCAGGGAGTTCTAGAGACCCAGTACTTC
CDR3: CATGQGVLETQYF

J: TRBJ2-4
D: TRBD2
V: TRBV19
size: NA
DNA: TGTGCCAGTAGACCTAGCGGGGGCATTCAGTACTTC
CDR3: CASRPSGGIQYF

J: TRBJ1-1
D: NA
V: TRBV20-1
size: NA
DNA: TGCAGTGCTAGTGGGGAAATGAACACTGAAGCTTTCTTT
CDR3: CSASGEMNTEAFF

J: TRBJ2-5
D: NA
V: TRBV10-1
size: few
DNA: TGCGCCAGCAGTGAGATAATTGGTGAGACCCAGTACTTC
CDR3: CASSEIIGETQYF

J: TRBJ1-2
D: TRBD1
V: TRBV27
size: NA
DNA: TGTGCCAGCAGTTTATGGGGCAGACAGGGGGCGGCTGGCTACACCTTC
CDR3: CASSLWGRQGAAGYTF

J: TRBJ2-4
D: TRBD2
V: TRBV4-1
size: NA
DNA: TGCGCCAGCAGCCAAGTGTACGGGGGGGTAGCCAAAAACATTCAGTACTTC
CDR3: CASSQVYGGVAKNIQYF

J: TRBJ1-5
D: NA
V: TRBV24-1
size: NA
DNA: TGTGCCACCAGCGATGGGGCTTCCCATTTATTGCCCCAGCATTTT
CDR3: CATSDGASHLLPQHF

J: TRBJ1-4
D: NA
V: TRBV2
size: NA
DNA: TGTGCCAGCAGGAGGGCAACTAATGAAAAACTGTTTTTT
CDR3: CASRRATNEKLFF

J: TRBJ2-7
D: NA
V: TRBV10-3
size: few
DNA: TGTGCCATCAGTGTTTACGGCGGGAACGACGAGCAGTACTTC
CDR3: CAISVYGGNDEQYF

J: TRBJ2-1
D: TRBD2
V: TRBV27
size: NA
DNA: TGTGCCAGCCGCGGGAGAGGTTACAATGAGCAGTTCTTC
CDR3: CASRGRGYNEQFF

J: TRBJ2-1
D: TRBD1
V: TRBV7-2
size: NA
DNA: TGTGCCAGCAGCTTAAGGGCCAGGGGGCTCGATGAGCAGTTCTTC
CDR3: CASSLRARGLDEQFF

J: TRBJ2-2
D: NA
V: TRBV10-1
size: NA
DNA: TGCGCCAGCAGGGACACCGGGGAGCTGTTTTTT
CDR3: CASRDTGELFF

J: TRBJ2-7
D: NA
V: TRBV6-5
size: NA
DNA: TGTGCCACCGAAAGTAGCTACGAGCAGTACTTC
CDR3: CATESSYEQYF

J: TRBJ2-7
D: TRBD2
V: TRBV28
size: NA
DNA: TGTGCCAGCAGTCCCGGGACTAGAACCCCCTACGAGCAGTACTTC
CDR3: CASSPGTRTPYEQYF

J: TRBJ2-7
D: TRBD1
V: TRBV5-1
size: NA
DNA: TGCGCCAGCAGCCCGTTTGGGACAGGGGCCTCCTACGAGCAGTACTTC
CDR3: CASSPFGTGASYEQYF

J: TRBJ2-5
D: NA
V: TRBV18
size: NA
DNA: TGTGCCAGCTCACCACGACTCGAACCTTGTGGGACCCAGTACTTC
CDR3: CASSPRLEPCGTQYF

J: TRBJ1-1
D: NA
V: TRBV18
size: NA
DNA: TGTGCCAGCTCACCAAAAACCCCGTGGATGGGCACTGAAGCTTTCTTT
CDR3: CASSPKTPWMGTEAFF

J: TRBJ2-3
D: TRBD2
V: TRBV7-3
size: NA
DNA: TGTGCCAGCAGCTTACGTGGCGGGAGTGGAGATACGCAGTATTTT
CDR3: CASSLRGGSGDTQYF

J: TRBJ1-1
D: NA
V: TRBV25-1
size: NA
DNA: TGTGCCAGCAGTGAACAAAGGGGTACTGAAGCTTTCTTT
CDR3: CASSEQRGTEAFF

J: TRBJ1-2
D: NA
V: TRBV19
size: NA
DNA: TGTGCCAGCAGAAAGGACGGCCTCTATGGCTACACCTTC
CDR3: CASRKDGLYGYTF

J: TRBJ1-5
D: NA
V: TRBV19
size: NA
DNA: TGTGCCAGTAGTGGTCCGGATAACTTCGGCAATCAGCCCCAGCATTTT
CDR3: CASSGPDNFGNQPQHF